The 23 T cell receptor beta chains below come from one sample, sequenced in a study of blood T cell repertoires in COVID-19. Profiled with immunoSEQ multiplex PCR; TCRdb holds only in-frame clones, not every one. The repertoire holds approximately 440,000 clones, with 90% as singletons. The sample comprised PBMCs or T cells enriched from blood (not recorded which). The receptors stem from a man younger than 35 who had recovered from COVID-19.

The chain employs TRBV28 and TRBJ1-5, with 7 nucleotides matching TRBD1. V was clipped by 7 bases and J by 6 bases; unmatched bases: 9. The CDR3 contains 14 residues. Per germline, CDR1 MDHEN and CDR2 SYDVKM. CDR3 sequence reads: CASTDGTAPQPQHF. Written as DNA, the CDR3 is TGTGCCAGCACCGATGGGACAGCGCCTCAGCCCCAGCATTTT.

The J gene is TRBJ1-1, the V gene TRBV3-1 (or the pseudogene TRBV3-2); weak D call: TRBD1 (5 bases). Trimming pared 0 bases from V and 3 bases from J, leaving 11 bases between. The CDR3 loop spans 15 amino acids. CDR1 is LGHDT and CDR2 is YNNKEL in the germline V gene (reference sequence). CDR3 in DNA: TGTGCCAGCAGCCAAGATGAAGGGGTGTACACTGAAGCTTTCTTT. This gives the protein CASSQDEGVYTEAFF.

This sequence joins TRBV6-1 and TRBJ1-2; the D gene is possibly TRBD1 (5 bases). CDR3 size: 13 residues. CDR1 and CDR2 (germline): MNHNS, SASEGT. With 3 bases removed from V and 5 bases from J, the gap between germline ends came to 10 bases. Written as DNA, the CDR3 is TGTGCCAGCAGTGAGGGCGGACAATATGGCTACACCTTC. Protein sequence: CASSEGGQYGYTF.

The chain employs TRBV29-1 and TRBJ2-5; 9 bases map to TRBD2. V shed 1 base and J 5 bases; nucleotides not matched to a gene: 2. Germline values: CDR1 SQVTM, CDR2 ANQGSEA. The CDR3 consists of 13 residues. CDR3 protein: CSVEALAGETQYF. The CDR3 bases are TGCAGCGTTGAAGCTCTAGCGGGGGAGACCCAGTACTTC.

This rearrangement joins TRBV5-1 to TRBJ2-5; 13 bases map to TRBD2. With 4 bases clipped from V and 14 bases from J, the junction kept 20 bases outside the gene matches. The CDR3 runs 17 residues. Germline V gives CDR1 SGHRS, CDR2 YFSETQ. Written as DNA, the CDR3 is TGCGCCAGCAGCCCCGGACTAGCGGGAGAAATCAAGAGACCCACTTACTTC. Translating it yields CASSPGLAGEIKRPTYF.

This clone came up many times. The rearrangement joins TRBV10-1 to TRBJ2-3, with 14 bases fitting TRBD2. J gave up 0 bases and V 5 bases, and 7 bases lay outside the gene matches. There are 18 residues in the CDR3. Germline lookup yields CDR1 WNHNN and CDR2 SYGVQD (reference sequence). The CDR3 spells CASSLGLAGAFSTDTQYF. The CDR3 bases are TGCGCCAGCAGTTTGGGACTAGCGGGGGCCTTTAGCACAGATACGCAGTATTTT.

There are many counts of this clone. DNA for the CDR3: TGTGCCAGCAGTGACTCGACAGGGGCAGATACGCAGTATTTT. Translating gives CASSDSTGADTQYF. The chain employs TRBV6-4 and TRBJ2-3; TRBD1 matches 8 bases. The V and J ends lost 0 bases and 4 bases, in that order; junction bases with no gene match: 0. The V gene's germline CDR1 is MRHNA and CDR2 SNTAGT. CDR3 length equals 14 residues.

This clone was counted a few times. J is TRBJ2-5 and V is TRBV4-1; perhaps TRBD2 as D (5 bases). Germline V gene lookup returns CDR1 MGHRA and CDR2 YSYEKL. Deletions cut 1 base from V and 5 bases from J, with 11 bases between. The CDR3 covers 14 residues. CDR3 DNA sequence: TGCGCCAGCAGCCAAGTCAGGCGGGTGGAGACCCAGTACTTC. It codes for CASSQVRRVETQYF.

The chain employs TRBV7-3 and TRBJ1-4; 10 bases are a match to TRBD1. V shed 5 bases and J 8 bases; nucleotides not matched to a gene: 5. Germline assignment: CDR1 SGHTA and CDR2 FQGTGA. CDR3 length equals 14 residues. The CDR3 DNA is TGTGCCAGCAGCCGAGACAGGGGGCGCGAAAAACTGTTTTTT. It yields the protein CASSRDRGREKLFF.

The genes are TRBV7-3 and TRBJ2-7; 13 positions match TRBD2. The trim removed 5 bases at V and 5 bases at J, leaving 3 bases unmatched. The CDR3 length is 14 residues. Germline V lookup: CDR1 SGHTA, CDR2 FQGTGA. The DNA for the CDR3 is TGTGCCAGCAGCGGCGGGACTAGCGGGAACGAGCAGTACTTC. Translating it yields CASSGGTSGNEQYF. The whole variable domain, filled in from reference TRBV7-3 and TRBJ2-7, reads GAGVSQTPSNKVTEKGKYVELRCDPISGHTALYWYRQSLGQGPEFLIYFQGTGAADDSGLPNDRFFAVRPEGSVSTLKIQRTERGDSAVYLCASSGGTSGNEQYFGPGTRLTVT.

The V gene is TRBV6-4, the J gene TRBJ2-5; weak D call: TRBD2 (5 bases). Germline V gene data show CDR1 as MRHNA and CDR2 as SNTAGT. The length of the CDR3 is 12 residues. The V gene lost 7 bases and the J gene lost 1 base, with 7 bases spanning the gap. CDR3 DNA sequence: TGTGCCAGCATCCGGGGCCAAGAGACCCAGTACTTC. It is translated as CASIRGQETQYF.

The chain is built from TRBV15 and TRBJ1-4; TRBD1 matches at 10 bases. The germline gives CDR1 LNHNV, CDR2 YYDKDF (reference sequence). V shed 4 bases, J shed 2 bases, and the junction held 10 bases outside the gene matches. There are 18 residues in the CDR3. CDR3 protein: CATSTSGGQGKTNEKLFF. The CDR3 DNA follows: TGTGCCACCAGCACCAGTGGGGGACAGGGGAAGACTAATGAAAAACTGTTTTTT.

The chain combines TRBV7-9 with TRBJ2-3; no clear D. CDR3 length equals 13 residues. Germline V gives CDR1 SEHNR, CDR2 FQNEAQ (reference sequence). Deletions cut 0 bases from V and 4 bases from J, with 5 bases between. The CDR3 loop is CASSLAGADTQYF. The CDR3 coding sequence is TGTGCCAGCAGCTTAGCAGGAGCAGATACGCAGTATTTT.

The rearrangement uses TRBV18 and TRBJ2-5; no firm D call. The germline gives CDR1 KGHSH, CDR2 LQKENI. This CDR3 contains 13 residues. Trimming removed 0 bases at V and 5 bases at J, with 7 bases between. CDR3 protein: CASSPPSMETQYF. The CDR3 DNA follows: TGTGCCAGCTCACCACCTAGTATGGAGACCCAGTACTTC. Full variable domain (missing parts from reference TRBV18 and TRBJ2-5): NAGVMQNPRHLVRRRGQEARLRCSPMKGHSHVYWYRQLPEEGLKFMVYLQKENIIDESGMPKERFSAEFPKEGPSILRIQQVVRGDSAAYFCASSPPSMETQYFGPGTRLLVL.

The rearrangement uses TRBV2 and TRBJ2-7, with 10 bases identical to TRBD2. Per the germline V gene, CDR1 is SNHLY and CDR2 is FYNNEI. The CDR3 length is 13 residues. V trimming: 6 bases; J trimming: 7 bases; junction bases outside the gene matches: 6. The CDR3 DNA is TGTGCCAGCAGCGTCGAACTAGCGGGAGAGCAGTACTTC. Translation gives CASSVELAGEQYF.

The chain employs TRBV24-1 and TRBJ2-7; TRBD1 agrees at 8 bases. Germline CDR1 reads KGHDR; CDR2 reads SFDVKD. The V segment lost 3 bases and the J segment 2 bases; nucleotides outside the gene matches: 5. This CDR3 has 15 residues. CDR3 region: CATSDTGTGTYEQYF. CDR3 bases: TGTGCCACCAGTGATACCGGGACAGGTACCTACGAGCAGTACTTC.

The rearrangement uses TRBV3-1 (or the pseudogene TRBV3-2) and TRBJ2-1, with 10 bases that match TRBD2. Germline assignment: CDR1 LGHDT and CDR2 YNNKEL (reference sequence). CDR3 length equals 16 residues. The J segment lost 7 bases and the V segment lost 1 base, leaving 7 bases of the junction unmatched. CDR3 nucleotides: TGTGCCAGCAGCCAAGTCACGCTAGCGGGAGTTAATGAGCAGTTCTTC. It is translated as CASSQVTLAGVNEQFF.

The genes are TRBV11-3 and TRBJ2-7; maybe TRBD1 (5 bases). Germline CDR1 is SGHNT and CDR2 is YENEEA. There are 14 residues in the CDR3. Trimming took off 5 bases at V and 3 bases at J, with 14 bases between the two ends. CDR3 DNA sequence: TGTGCCAGCAGCCCTCACGGACATCGCTACGAGCAGTACTTC. This translates into CASSPHGHRYEQYF.

This clone was recorded a few times. This chain uses TRBV29-1 with TRBJ1-2; 7 bases agree with TRBD1. The germline V gene has CDR1 SQVTM and CDR2 ANQGSEA. There are 15 residues in the CDR3. V lost 6 bases to trimming and J lost 0 bases; unmatched junction nucleotides: 10. The CDR3 is CSVAPSGTANYGYTF. The CDR3 DNA is TGCAGCGTCGCCCCCTCCGGGACAGCTAACTATGGCTACACCTTC.

CDR3 DNA sequence: TGTGCCATCAGTGAGCGGGTTTGGACAGACTATAGCAATCAGCCCCAGCATTTT. The encoded protein is CAISERVWTDYSNQPQHF. The rearrangement links TRBV10-3 to TRBJ1-5; a weak D match, TRBD1 (6 bases). V was shortened by 2 bases and J by 0 bases, with 17 bases between the two germline ends. The CDR3 covers 18 residues. The V gene's germline CDR1 is ENHRY and CDR2 SYGVKD.

The rearrangement uses TRBV6-5 and TRBJ1-2, with D possibly matching TRBD1 (6 bases). Trimming took off 0 bases at V and 0 bases at J, with 11 bases between the two ends. Germline lookup yields CDR1 MNHEY and CDR2 SVGAGI. The CDR3 loop spans 16 amino acids. The chain's CDR3 is CASSYSGGAANYGYTF. Here the CDR3 DNA reads TGTGCCAGCAGTTACTCGGGGGGGGCGGCTAACTATGGCTACACCTTC.

J is TRBJ1-3 and V is TRBV11-2; D perhaps matches TRBD1 (6 bases). V was pared by 1 base and J by 2 bases, with 12 bases between. Germline V gene data show CDR1 as SGHAT and CDR2 as FQNNGV. This CDR3 has 16 amino acids. CDR3 nucleotides: TGTGCCAGCAGCTTAGCTTACAGGGCTACTGGAAACACCATATATTTT. It codes for CASSLAYRATGNTIYF.

The V gene is TRBV25-1, the J gene TRBJ2-1; 12 nucleotides match TRBD2. J lost 7 bases, V lost 8 bases, and 9 bases had no gene match. The CDR3 spans 15 residues. Germline V gene data show CDR1 as MGHDK and CDR2 as SYGVNS. The CDR3 here is CASGSLAGGGNEQFF. The CDR3, as DNA: TGTGCCAGCGGATCGCTAGCGGGAGGGGGAAATGAGCAGTTCTTC.